A single sample gave rise to the 2 T cell receptor beta chains below, sequenced in a study of CD8+CD57+ T cells in acquired aplastic anemia. Genomic DNA acted as the template from which TCR beta VDJ combination and CDR3 sequence profiling were carried out. TCRdb used MiXCR to reprocess the reads, holding one entry per CDR3 protein. The sample yields about 270,000 distinct CDR3 sequences, approximately 56% seen once. Source material: sorted CD4+, CD8+, or CD8+CD57+ T cells (not recorded which) from PBMCs. Receptors were obtained from a human donor with severe aplastic anemia or a healthy control (not recorded which).

Ten or more counts support this clonotype. The chain recombines TRBV12-3 or TRBV12-4 with TRBJ2-4; tentative D call: TRBD2 (6 bases). Trimming stripped 3 bases from V and 0 bases from J, with 15 bases between. This CDR3 spans 17 amino acids. The CDR3 spells CASSFLMGGLAKNIQYF. Here the CDR3 DNA reads TGTGCCAGCAGTTTCCTCATGGGGGGTTTAGCCAAAAACATTCAGTACTTC.

This clonotype was seen repeatedly, ten times or more. CDR3: CASSPRLAGEGETQYF. CDR3 bases: TGTGCCAGCAGCCCAAGACTAGCGGGGGAAGGAGAGACCCAGTACTTC. The chain is built from TRBV7-9 and TRBJ2-5; 12 nucleotides match TRBD2. Germline V gene data show CDR1 as SEHNR and CDR2 as FQNEAQ (reference sequence). The CDR3 has 16 amino acids. After removal of 5 bases from V and 4 bases from J, the junction contained 8 bases not matched to a gene. Filled out from reference TRBV7-9 and TRBJ2-5, the complete variable domain reads DTGVSQNPRHKITKRGQNVTFRCDPISEHNRLYWYRQTLGQGPEFLTYFQNEAQLEKSRLLSDRFSAERPKGSFSTLEIQRTEQGDSAMYLCASSPRLAGEGETQYFGPGTRLLVL.